This T cell receptor beta chain is drawn from a study of T cell repertoires in ileal Crohn's disease. Included were adult ileal or ileocolonic Crohn's patients indicated for ileocolonic resection. Per sample, roughly 500 nanograms of biopsy DNA were TCRB immunosequenced. Sequencing was performed with immunoSEQ multiplex PCR; in TCRdb, only in-frame clones are kept and a portion is missing. The repertoire consists of roughly 18,000 clones, with approximately 87% occurring once and the leading ten covering approximately 10%. Trimming shortened V by 3 bases and J by 1 base, and 9 bases separated the two germline ends. The CDR3 is made up of 14 amino acids. The germline CDR1 and CDR2 sequences are SGHDN and FVKESK.

The chain uses TRBV14 and TRBJ2-5; D unresolved. The sample was ileal tissue. This receptor was identified in an adult with Crohn's disease. Here the CDR3 DNA reads TGTGCCAGCAGCCATGTGGGCCCCCAAGAGACCCAGTACTTC. Its translation: CASSHVGPQETQYF.